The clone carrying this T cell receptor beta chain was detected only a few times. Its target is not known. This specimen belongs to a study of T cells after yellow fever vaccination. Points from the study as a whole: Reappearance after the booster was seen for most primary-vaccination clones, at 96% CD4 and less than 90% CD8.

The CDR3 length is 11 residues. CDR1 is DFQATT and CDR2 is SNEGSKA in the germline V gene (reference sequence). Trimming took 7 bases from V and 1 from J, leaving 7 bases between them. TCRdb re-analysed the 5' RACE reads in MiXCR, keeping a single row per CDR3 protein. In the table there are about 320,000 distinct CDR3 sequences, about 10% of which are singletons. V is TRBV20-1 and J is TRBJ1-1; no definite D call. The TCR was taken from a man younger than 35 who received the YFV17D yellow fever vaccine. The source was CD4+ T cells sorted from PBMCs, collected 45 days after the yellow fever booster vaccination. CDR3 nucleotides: TGCAGTGGGCGGGAGAACACTGAAGCTTTCTTT. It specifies CSGRENTEAFF.